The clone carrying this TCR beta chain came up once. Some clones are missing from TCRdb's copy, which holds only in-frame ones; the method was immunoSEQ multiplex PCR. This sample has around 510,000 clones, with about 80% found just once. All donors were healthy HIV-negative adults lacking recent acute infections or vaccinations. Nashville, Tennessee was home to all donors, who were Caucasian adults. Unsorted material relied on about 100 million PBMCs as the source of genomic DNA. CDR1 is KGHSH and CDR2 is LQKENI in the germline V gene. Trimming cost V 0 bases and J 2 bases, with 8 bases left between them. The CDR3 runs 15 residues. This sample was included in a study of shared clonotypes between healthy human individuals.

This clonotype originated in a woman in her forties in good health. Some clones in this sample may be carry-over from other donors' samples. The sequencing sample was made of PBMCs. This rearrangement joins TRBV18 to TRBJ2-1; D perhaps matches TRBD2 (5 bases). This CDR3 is CASSPPSGTYNEQFF. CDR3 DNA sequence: TGTGCCAGCTCACCACCGTCCGGGACCTACAATGAGCAGTTCTTC.